This is a list of T cell receptor beta chains from one sample in a study of T-cell memory formation after mild COVID-19. TCRdb used MiXCR to reprocess the 5' RACE reads, holding one entry per CDR3 protein. Here the sample spans 470,000 or so distinct CDR3 sequences, 18% being singletons. Sequencing input: PBMCs or a T cell subset sorted from them (not recorded which). The receptors were gathered from a young man who had mild COVID-19 (a few samples of this study predate the infection). Cell type and time point are not known. The CDR3 runs from the conserved cysteine through the conserved F or W. The D gene is left open where the match is weak. Clone sizes are given selectively: once, few, many, or a class where the clone is expanded.

d_call: NA; clone_size: NA; j_call: TRBJ1-5; v_call: TRBV30; cdr3_length: 13; cdr3_aa: CAWRGSLNQPQHF; cdr3_nt: TGTGCCTGGAGAGGATCCCTCAATCAGCCCCAGCATTTT
d_call: NA; clone_size: NA; j_call: TRBJ1-5; v_call: TRBV18; cdr3_length: 14; cdr3_aa: CASSATDGKEPQHF; cdr3_nt: TGTGCCAGCTCCGCTACGGACGGCAAGGAGCCCCAGCATTTT
d_call: TRBD2; clone_size: NA; j_call: TRBJ2-5; v_call: TRBV7-2; cdr3_length: 15; cdr3_aa: CASSLDSGGLLTQYF; cdr3_nt: TGTGCCAGCAGCTTAGACAGCGGGGGCCTTCTGACCCAGTACTTC
d_call: NA; clone_size: once; j_call: TRBJ2-5; v_call: TRBV6-6; cdr3_length: 15; cdr3_aa: CASSQGRWDSETQYF; cdr3_nt: TGTGCCAGCAGCCAGGGCCGGTGGGACTCAGAGACCCAGTACTTC
d_call: NA; clone_size: NA; j_call: TRBJ2-4; v_call: TRBV6-6; cdr3_length: 16; cdr3_aa: CASTGDGSRSKNIQYF; cdr3_nt: TGTGCCAGCACCGGGGACGGGAGTAGGTCCAAAAACATTCAGTACTTC
d_call: NA; clone_size: NA; j_call: TRBJ1-5; v_call: TRBV20-1; cdr3_length: 13; cdr3_aa: CSAKRGSNQPQHF; cdr3_nt: TGCAGTGCTAAGCGAGGGAGCAATCAGCCCCAGCATTTT
d_call: NA; clone_size: few; j_call: TRBJ2-2; v_call: TRBV10-2; cdr3_length: 13; cdr3_aa: CASSETPGGELFF; cdr3_nt: TGCGCCAGCAGTGAGACTCCGGGCGGGGAGCTGTTTTTT
d_call: NA; clone_size: few; j_call: TRBJ2-1; v_call: TRBV7-9; cdr3_length: 11; cdr3_aa: CASIERKEQFF; cdr3_nt: TGTGCCAGCATAGAGAGGAAGGAGCAGTTCTTC
d_call: NA; clone_size: NA; j_call: TRBJ2-7; v_call: TRBV6-2/TRBV6-3; cdr3_length: 13; cdr3_aa: CASSYGAYHEQYF; cdr3_nt: TGTGCCAGCAGTTACGGTGCTTACCACGAGCAGTACTTC
d_call: NA; clone_size: few; j_call: TRBJ2-1; v_call: TRBV29-1; cdr3_length: 11; cdr3_aa: CSSGVINEQFF; cdr3_nt: TGCAGCTCAGGGGTCATCAATGAGCAGTTCTTC
d_call: NA; clone_size: NA; j_call: TRBJ2-5; v_call: TRBV12-3/TRBV12-4; cdr3_length: 13; cdr3_aa: CATRGGGLGTQYF; cdr3_nt: TGTGCGACGCGGGGAGGAGGGCTAGGGACCCAGTACTTC
d_call: NA; clone_size: NA; j_call: TRBJ1-5; v_call: TRBV28; cdr3_length: 14; cdr3_aa: CASSDQGSNQPQHF; cdr3_nt: TGTGCCAGCAGTGATCAGGGTAGCAATCAGCCCCAGCATTTT
d_call: NA; clone_size: NA; j_call: TRBJ2-5; v_call: TRBV7-9; cdr3_length: 12; cdr3_aa: CASAGAQETQYF; cdr3_nt: TGTGCCAGCGCCGGGGCTCAAGAGACCCAGTACTTC
d_call: NA; clone_size: NA; j_call: TRBJ2-5; v_call: TRBV12-3/TRBV12-4; cdr3_length: 12; cdr3_aa: CASSPRGGTQYF; cdr3_nt: TGTGCCAGCAGTCCCCGGGGTGGGACCCAGTACTTC
d_call: TRBD1; clone_size: NA; j_call: TRBJ2-5; v_call: TRBV7-2; cdr3_length: 17; cdr3_aa: CASSSNRGTGARETQYF; cdr3_nt: TGTGCAAGCAGCTCAAACCGGGGGACAGGGGCGAGAGAGACCCAGTACTTC
d_call: NA; clone_size: many; j_call: TRBJ2-3; v_call: TRBV5-5; cdr3_length: 14; cdr3_aa: CASSSRGPLDTQYF; cdr3_nt: TGTGCCAGCAGCTCCAGGGGACCCTTAGATACGCAGTATTTT
d_call: NA; clone_size: NA; j_call: TRBJ2-3; v_call: TRBV4-2; cdr3_length: 13; cdr3_aa: CASRLTEGDTQYF; cdr3_nt: TGTGCCAGCAGGCTTACCGAAGGTGATACGCAGTATTTT
d_call: TRBD2; clone_size: few; j_call: TRBJ2-2; v_call: TRBV4-2; cdr3_length: 16; cdr3_aa: CASSQGRGYNTGELFF; cdr3_nt: TGTGCCAGCAGCCAGGGGCGGGGGTATAACACCGGGGAGCTGTTTTTT
d_call: NA; clone_size: few; j_call: TRBJ1-2; v_call: TRBV5-1; cdr3_length: 13; cdr3_aa: CASSLDSFYGYTF; cdr3_nt: TGCGCCAGCAGTTTGGACAGCTTCTATGGCTACACCTTC
d_call: NA; clone_size: few; j_call: TRBJ2-5; v_call: TRBV5-1; cdr3_length: 15; cdr3_aa: CASSLRSRSQETQYF; cdr3_nt: TGCGCCAGCAGCTTGCGGTCTAGGTCACAAGAGACCCAGTACTTC
d_call: NA; clone_size: NA; j_call: TRBJ2-2; v_call: TRBV7-2; cdr3_length: 14; cdr3_aa: CASSLRESAGELFF; cdr3_nt: TGTGCCAGCAGCTTAAGGGAGAGCGCCGGGGAGCTGTTTTTT
d_call: NA; clone_size: NA; j_call: TRBJ2-6; v_call: TRBV12-3/TRBV12-4; cdr3_length: 15; cdr3_aa: CASSLRTAGANVLTF; cdr3_nt: TGTGCCAGCAGTTTGAGAACGGCTGGGGCCAACGTCCTGACTTTC
d_call: TRBD1; clone_size: few; j_call: TRBJ1-2; v_call: TRBV6-2/TRBV6-3; cdr3_length: 14; cdr3_aa: CASSARTGTLGYTF; cdr3_nt: TGTGCCAGCAGCGCCCGGACAGGAACTCTTGGCTACACCTTC
d_call: TRBD1; clone_size: few; j_call: TRBJ1-2; v_call: TRBV7-2; cdr3_length: 14; cdr3_aa: CASSEGQGFYGYTF; cdr3_nt: TGTGCCAGCAGCGAGGGACAGGGGTTCTATGGCTACACCTTC
d_call: NA; clone_size: few; j_call: TRBJ2-3; v_call: TRBV20-1; cdr3_length: 14; cdr3_aa: CSARASSSTDTQYF; cdr3_nt: TGCAGTGCTAGAGCGTCGTCTAGCACAGATACGCAGTATTTT
d_call: NA; clone_size: NA; j_call: TRBJ2-3; v_call: TRBV7-3; cdr3_length: 15; cdr3_aa: CASSLRGPGTDTQYF; cdr3_nt: TGTGCCAGCAGCCTAAGGGGCCCGGGCACAGATACGCAGTATTTT
d_call: TRBD1; clone_size: few; j_call: TRBJ1-6; v_call: TRBV10-3; cdr3_length: 16; cdr3_aa: CATSSQSGQLNSPLHF; cdr3_nt: TGTGCCACCTCATCGCAATCGGGACAGCTCAATTCACCCCTCCACTTT
d_call: NA; clone_size: NA; j_call: TRBJ2-3; v_call: TRBV9; cdr3_length: 14; cdr3_aa: CASSVRSEGDTQYF; cdr3_nt: TGTGCCAGCAGCGTTCGGTCGGAGGGAGATACGCAGTATTTT
d_call: NA; clone_size: few; j_call: TRBJ1-5; v_call: TRBV18; cdr3_length: 13; cdr3_aa: CASSPEGPRPQHF; cdr3_nt: TGTGCCAGCTCACCCGAGGGTCCTCGGCCCCAGCATTTT
d_call: NA; clone_size: NA; j_call: TRBJ1-1; v_call: TRBV18; cdr3_length: 13; cdr3_aa: CASSGLLNTEAFF; cdr3_nt: TGTGCCAGCTCAGGGCTGCTGAACACTGAAGCTTTCTTT
d_call: TRBD2; clone_size: NA; j_call: TRBJ2-1; v_call: TRBV7-2; cdr3_length: 16; cdr3_aa: CASSSSSGGYRNEQFF; cdr3_nt: TGTGCCAGCAGCTCGTCCAGCGGGGGCTACCGCAATGAGCAGTTCTTC